This T cell receptor beta chain comes out of a study of T-cell memory formation after mild COVID-19. In the study overall: Largely, TCR clusters stayed within a single donor. Study outcomes and limitations: The finding that pre-infection memory included some responding clones suggested that cross-reactive memory joined. Clones that contracted from day 15 to 85 had balanced CD4/CD8; later expanders were CD4+ biased. Confirmation of SARS-CoV-2 specificity was lacking for second-wave clones peaking day 37.

TCRdb reprocessed the 5' RACE reads via MiXCR and lists one record per CDR3 protein. This repertoire shows around 250,000 distinct CDR3 sequences, around 17% found once; its top ten account for 22%. There are a few counts of this clonotype. Its target is not known. This clonotype was sampled from a young man who had mild COVID-19 (a few samples of this study predate the infection). Cell type and time point are not known. Sequencing was carried out using PBMCs or a T cell subset sorted from them (not recorded which).

The CDR3 is CASSQGVLTGTELEAFF. CDR3 DNA: TGCGCCAGCAGCCAAGGTGTACTGACCGGGACAGAACTTGAAGCTTTCTTT. The rearrangement links TRBV4-3 to TRBJ1-1, with 7 bases that match TRBD1. V lost 1 base and J lost 7; bases outside the gene matches: 15. This CDR3 comprises 17 residues. Germline loops: CDR1 LGHNA, CDR2 YSLEER.